The next 11 T cell receptor beta chains were all read from a single sample in a study of T-cell reconstitution after alpha-beta-depleted transplantation in children. Preparation of the TCRbeta library used unique molecular identifiers. One entry per CDR3 protein results from TCRdb running MiXCR on the PCR reads. The sample yields about 830,000 distinct CDR3 sequences, around 15% seen once. The input for sequencing was PBMCs, mostly from graft donor cells, taken 360 days after TCRalphabeta/CD19-depleted stem cell transplant. These receptors were obtained from a male patient younger than 18 who had a stem cell transplant for acute lymphoblastic leukemia, so the T cells may come from the graft donor.

V and J are TRBV29-1 and TRBJ2-7; the match to TRBD2 covers 10 bases. The V gene's germline CDR1 is SQVTM and CDR2 ANQGSEA. This CDR3 spans 16 amino acids. Trimming took 5 bases from V and 2 from J; bases not matched to a gene: 12. Here the CDR3 reads CSVRPGELAGTYEQYF. The DNA of the CDR3 is TGCAGCGTTCGGCCGGGGGAACTAGCGGGAACCTACGAGCAGTACTTC.

The V gene is TRBV27, the J gene TRBJ2-1, with TRBD2 matching over 13 bases. The CDR3 is made up of 16 amino acids. The germline V gene has CDR1 MNHEY and CDR2 SMNVEV (reference sequence). With 2 bases clipped from V and 8 bases from J, the junction kept 6 bases outside the gene matches. CDR3 region: CASSLRTSGSGDEQFF. The CDR3 coding sequence is TGTGCCAGCAGTTTAAGGACTAGCGGGAGTGGAGATGAGCAGTTCTTC.

The chain uses TRBV2 and TRBJ2-1; D possibly matches TRBD1 or TRBD2 (7 bases each). The CDR3 is made up of 12 amino acids. V was pared by 7 bases and J by 8 bases, with 12 bases between. CDR1 SNHLY and CDR2 FYNNEI come from the germline V gene. CDR3 in amino acids: CASNAGGDEQFF. In nucleotides, the CDR3 is TGTGCCAGCAACGCAGGGGGGGATGAGCAGTTCTTC.

This clonotype was seen more than once but under ten times. The gene calls are TRBV20-1 and TRBJ1-5; 7 nucleotides line up with TRBD1. The CDR3 runs 14 residues. CDR1 and CDR2 from the germline V gene are DFQATT and SNEGSKA (reference sequence). With V trimmed by 6 bases and J by 1 base, 6 bases remained unmatched. The CDR3 protein is CSALRGLSNQPQHF. As DNA, the CDR3 is TGCAGTGCCCTGAGGGGGCTGAGCAATCAGCCCCAGCATTTT.

This clonotype was counted between two and nine times. The chain couples TRBV20-1 to TRBJ2-3; no firm D call. CDR3 length: 12 amino acids. V gave up 1 base and J gave up 2 bases, with 4 bases separating them. Germline V gene sequence: CDR1 DFQATT, CDR2 SNEGSKA (reference sequence). The chain's CDR3 is CSARGHTDTQYF. DNA for the CDR3: TGCAGTGCTAGAGGACACACAGATACGCAGTATTTT.

This chain uses TRBV7-2 with TRBJ2-7, with D possibly being TRBD2 (6 bases). The germline CDR1 and CDR2 sequences are SGHTA and FQGNSA. Trimming took 4 bases from V and 4 from J, leaving 14 bases between them. The CDR3 length is 14 residues. This CDR3 is CASSSRRADYEQYF. The CDR3 DNA reads TGTGCCAGCAGCTCCCGGAGGGCCGATTACGAGCAGTACTTC. The variable domain in full, completed from reference TRBV7-2 and TRBJ2-7, reads GAGVSQSPSNKVTEKGKDVELRCDPISGHTALYWYRQSLGQGLEFLIYFQGNSAPDKSGLPSDRFSAERTGGSVSTLTIQRTQQEDSAVYLCASSSRRADYEQYFGPGTRLTVT.

This clonotype occurred many times. This chain joins TRBV5-1 and TRBJ2-1; D may be TRBD2 (5 bases). Germline loops: CDR1 SGHRS, CDR2 YFSETQ. The ends were cut back, 2 bases at V and 9 bases at J, with 9 bases in the middle. This CDR3 has 12 residues. The CDR3 DNA is TGCGCCAGCAGCTTATTAGCGCCTGAGCAGTTCTTC. Amino acid sequence: CASSLLAPEQFF.

This clonotype was seen only a few times. The rearrangement links TRBV15 to TRBJ1-1; D gene ambiguous. This CDR3 contains 12 residues. Germline loops: CDR1 LNHNV, CDR2 YYDKDF (reference sequence). Between the trimmed V and J ends, which lost 8 bases and 10 bases, there was a span of 17 bases. CDR3 DNA sequence: TGTGCCACCGCCGACCTGTCGTTCCCAGCTTTCTTT. Translation gives CATADLSFPAFF.

CDR3 amino acids: CSAYHRHGQETQYF. The CDR3 DNA reads TGCAGTGCGTACCACCGACACGGCCAAGAGACCCAGTACTTC. The V gene is TRBV20-1, the J gene TRBJ2-5, with unresolved D. CDR1 and CDR2 (germline): DFQATT, SNEGSKA (reference sequence). Trimming removed 6 bases from V and 1 base from J, with 15 bases in between. The CDR3 has 14 amino acids.

The chain uses TRBV20-1 and TRBJ1-5; the D gene is possibly TRBD1 (6 bases). The CDR3 contains 13 residues. Trimming left V 3 bases short and J 4 bases short, with 10 bases between. Germline CDR1 is DFQATT and CDR2 is SNEGSKA (reference sequence). The CDR3 DNA reads as TGCAGTGCTAGGCGGGGGCTAAATCAGCCCCAGCATTTT. Translating it yields CSARRGLNQPQHF.

There are many counts of this clonotype. The chain has TRBV29-1 and TRBJ2-7; 7 bases agree with TRBD1. The germline gives CDR1 SQVTM, CDR2 ANQGSEA. The CDR3 is 14 residues long. The V and J ends lost 2 bases and 2 bases, in that order; junction bases with no gene match: 6. CDR3 sequence: CSVEIRDRTYEQYF. The CDR3 DNA follows: TGCAGCGTTGAAATACGGGACAGAACCTACGAGCAGTACTTC.